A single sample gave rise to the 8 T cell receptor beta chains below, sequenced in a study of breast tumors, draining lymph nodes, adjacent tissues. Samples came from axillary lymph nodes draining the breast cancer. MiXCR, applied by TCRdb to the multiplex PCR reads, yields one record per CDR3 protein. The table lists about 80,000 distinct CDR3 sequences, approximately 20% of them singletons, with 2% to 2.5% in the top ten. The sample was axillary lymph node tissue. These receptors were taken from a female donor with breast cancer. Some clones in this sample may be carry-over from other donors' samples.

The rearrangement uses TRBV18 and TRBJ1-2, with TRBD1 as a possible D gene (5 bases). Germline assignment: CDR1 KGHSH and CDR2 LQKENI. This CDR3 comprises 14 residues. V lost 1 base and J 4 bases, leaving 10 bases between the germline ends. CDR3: CASSPQGEPYGYTF. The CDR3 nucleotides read TGTGCCAGCTCACCACAAGGGGAGCCCTATGGCTACACCTTC.

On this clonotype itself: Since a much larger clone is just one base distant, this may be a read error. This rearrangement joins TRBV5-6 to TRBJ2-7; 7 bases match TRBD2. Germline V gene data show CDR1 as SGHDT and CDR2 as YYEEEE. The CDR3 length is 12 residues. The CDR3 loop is CHSLAGVDEQYF. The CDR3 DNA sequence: TGCCATTCATTGGCGGGAGTAGACGAGCAGTACTTC.

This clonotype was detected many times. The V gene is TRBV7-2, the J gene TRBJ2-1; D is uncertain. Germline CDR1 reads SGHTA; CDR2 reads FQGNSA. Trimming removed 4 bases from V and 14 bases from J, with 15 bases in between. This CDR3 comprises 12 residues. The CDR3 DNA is TGTGCCAGCAGCTCGCACGAGATGATGAAGTTCTTC. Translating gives CASSSHEMMKFF.

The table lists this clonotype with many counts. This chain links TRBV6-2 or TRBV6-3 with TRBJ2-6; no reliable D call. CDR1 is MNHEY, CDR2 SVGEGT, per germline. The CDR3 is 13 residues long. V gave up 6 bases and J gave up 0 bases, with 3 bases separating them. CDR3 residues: CASRPSGANVLTF. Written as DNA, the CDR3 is TGTGCCAGCAGGCCCTCTGGGGCCAACGTCCTGACTTTC.

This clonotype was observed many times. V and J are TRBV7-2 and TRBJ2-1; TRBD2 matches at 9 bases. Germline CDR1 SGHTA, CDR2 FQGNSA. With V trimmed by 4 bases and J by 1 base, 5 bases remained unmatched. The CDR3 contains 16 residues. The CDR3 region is CASSSYLAGSYNEQFF. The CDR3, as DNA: TGTGCCAGCAGCTCCTACCTAGCGGGATCCTACAATGAGCAGTTCTTC.

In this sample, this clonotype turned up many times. The CDR3: CASSFSGKTQYF. The CDR3 region has the DNA TGTGCCAGCAGCTTTAGCGGGAAGACGCAGTATTTT. This sequence joins TRBV7-2 and TRBJ2-3; TRBD2 agrees at 8 bases. The CDR3 runs 12 residues. With V trimmed by 3 bases and J by 9 bases, 2 bases remained unmatched. CDR1 SGHTA and CDR2 FQGNSA come from the germline V gene.

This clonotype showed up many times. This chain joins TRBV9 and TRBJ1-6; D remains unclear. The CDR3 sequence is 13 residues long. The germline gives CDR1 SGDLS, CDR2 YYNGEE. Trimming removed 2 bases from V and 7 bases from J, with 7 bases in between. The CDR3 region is CASSVYNNSPLHF. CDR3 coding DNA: TGTGCCAGCAGCGTTTATAACAATTCACCCCTCCACTTT.

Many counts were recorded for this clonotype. CDR3: CASSLNPATQYNEQFF. The DNA of the CDR3 is TGCGCCAGCAGCTTGAATCCGGCAACGCAATACAATGAGCAGTTCTTC. This chain connects TRBV5-1 to TRBJ2-1; D is unclear. Germline CDR1 reads SGHRS; CDR2 reads YFSETQ. V lost 1 base to trimming and J lost 4 bases, with 15 bases between them. The CDR3 totals 16 residues.